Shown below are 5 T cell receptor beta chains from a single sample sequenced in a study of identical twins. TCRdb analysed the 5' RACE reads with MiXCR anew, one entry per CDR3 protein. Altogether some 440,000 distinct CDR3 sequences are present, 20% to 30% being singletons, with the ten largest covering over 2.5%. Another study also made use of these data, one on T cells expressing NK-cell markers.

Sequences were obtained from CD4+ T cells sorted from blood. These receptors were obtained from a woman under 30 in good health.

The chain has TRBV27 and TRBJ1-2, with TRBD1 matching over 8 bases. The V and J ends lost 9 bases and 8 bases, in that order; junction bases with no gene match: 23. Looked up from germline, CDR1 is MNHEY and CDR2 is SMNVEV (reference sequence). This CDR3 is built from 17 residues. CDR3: CARIQGAGDYYMRGYTF. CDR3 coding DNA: TGTGCCAGGATCCAGGGGGCTGGAGACTATTATATGCGAGGCTACACCTTC.

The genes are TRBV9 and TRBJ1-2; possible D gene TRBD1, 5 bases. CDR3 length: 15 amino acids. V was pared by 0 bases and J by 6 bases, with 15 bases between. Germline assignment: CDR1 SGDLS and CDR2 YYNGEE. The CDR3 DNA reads TGTGCCAGCAGCGTAGCTACGGGGGGTCGGGATGGCTACACCTTC. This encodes CASSVATGGRDGYTF.

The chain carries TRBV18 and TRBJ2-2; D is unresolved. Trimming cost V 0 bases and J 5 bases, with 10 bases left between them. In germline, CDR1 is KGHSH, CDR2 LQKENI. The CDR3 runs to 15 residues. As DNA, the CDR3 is TGTGCCAGCTCACCACCGTCCCGGCCAACCGGGGAGCTGTTTTTT. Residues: CASSPPSRPTGELFF.

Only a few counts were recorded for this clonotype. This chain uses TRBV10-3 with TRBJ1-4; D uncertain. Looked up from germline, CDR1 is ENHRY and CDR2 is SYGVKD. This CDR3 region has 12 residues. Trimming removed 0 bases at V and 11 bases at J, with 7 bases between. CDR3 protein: CAISESGWKLFF. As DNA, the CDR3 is TGTGCCATCAGTGAGTCGGGGTGGAAACTGTTTTTT.

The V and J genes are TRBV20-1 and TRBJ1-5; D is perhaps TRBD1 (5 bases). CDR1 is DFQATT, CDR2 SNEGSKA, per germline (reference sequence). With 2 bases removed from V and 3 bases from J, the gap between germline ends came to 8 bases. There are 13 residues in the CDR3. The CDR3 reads CSARRGVNQPQHF. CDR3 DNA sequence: TGCAGTGCTAGAAGGGGCGTCAATCAGCCCCAGCATTTT.